This entry lists 15 T cell receptor beta chains sequenced from one sample in a study of T cell responses to AZD1222 COVID-19 vaccine. The data were produced by immunoSEQ multiplex PCR, yet TCRdb's version contains in-frame clones alone and is incomplete. The sample lists 110,000 or so clones, around 89% occurring once. Sequenced here: peripheral blood, sampled on day 0 of AZD1222 vaccination. Source of these receptors: an adult in good health.

J is TRBJ2-2 and V is TRBV9; D uncertain. This CDR3 comprises 13 residues. CDR1 is SGDLS, CDR2 YYNGEE, per germline. The V end was cut by 1 base, the J end by 7 bases, with 8 bases between. DNA of the CDR3: TGTGCCAGCAGCGTATCCGGCGACGGGGAGCTGTTTTTT. This gives the protein CASSVSGDGELFF.

V gene TRBV7-3 combines with J gene TRBJ2-3; D is undetermined. The CDR3 contains 14 residues. V was shortened by 2 bases and J by 4 bases, with 10 bases between the two germline ends. Germline lookup yields CDR1 SGHTA and CDR2 FQGTGA. The CDR3 DNA follows: TGTGCCAGCAGCTTATTAGATTCACCAGATACGCAGTATTTT. This encodes CASSLLDSPDTQYF.

The chain combines TRBV29-1 with TRBJ2-5, with 9 bases that match TRBD1. The CDR3 is 13 residues long. Germline V gene lookup returns CDR1 SQVTM and CDR2 ANQGSEA. Trimming cost V 6 bases and J 5 bases; bases outside gene matches: 7. This CDR3 reads CSVPTGGGETQYF. The CDR3 DNA sequence: TGCAGCGTGCCGACAGGGGGTGGGGAGACCCAGTACTTC. The variable domain in full, with the rest retrieved from reference TRBV29-1 and TRBJ2-5, is SAVISQKPSRDICQRGTSLTIQCQVDSQVTMMFWYRQQPGQSLTLIATANQGSEATYESGFVIDKFPISRPNLTFSTLTVSNMSPEDSSIYLCSVPTGGGETQYFGPGTRLLVL.

The genes are TRBV6-5 and TRBJ1-3, with D unclear. The CDR3 is 16 residues long. Per the germline V gene, CDR1 is MNHEY and CDR2 is SVGAGI. Trimming took 0 bases from V and 1 from J, leaving 10 bases between them. The CDR3 coding sequence is TGTGCCAGCAGTTACTCTGGGATTCGATCTGGAAACACCATATATTTT. As protein: CASSYSGIRSGNTIYF.

The chain couples TRBV7-9 to TRBJ1-1; no firm D call. CDR3 length: 14 residues. In germline, CDR1 is SEHNR, CDR2 FQNEAQ (reference sequence). Deletions cut 8 bases from V and 4 bases from J, with 17 bases between. In DNA, the CDR3 is TGTGCCAGCGTTTCAGACCAGGTGGTCACTGAAGCTTTCTTT. Translated: CASVSDQVVTEAFF.

This chain links TRBV6-5 with TRBJ1-2, with D possibly being TRBD1 (5 bases). Germline CDR1 and CDR2: MNHEY and SVGAGI. The CDR3 loop spans 14 amino acids. Trimming stripped 6 bases from V and 4 bases from J, with 15 bases between. The CDR3 is CASRQTGDLYGYTF. CDR3 in DNA: TGTGCCAGCAGACAAACAGGAGATCTCTATGGCTACACCTTC.

The rearrangement uses TRBV28 and TRBJ1-1; D ambiguous. The germline gives CDR1 MDHEN, CDR2 SYDVKM. Trimming removed 3 bases from V and 6 bases from J, with 8 bases in between. This CDR3 has 12 amino acids. The CDR3 bases are TGTGCCAGCAGTTTGAGGAGCGCTGAAGCTTTCTTT. It yields the protein CASSLRSAEAFF.

The chain links TRBV7-3 to TRBJ2-3, with 8 bases lining up with TRBD2. This CDR3 is built from 15 residues. V shed 5 bases and J 2 bases; nucleotides not matched to a gene: 6. From germline, CDR1 is SGHTA and CDR2 FQGTGA. The CDR3 DNA follows: TGTGCCAGCAGCCTGGTAGCGGGGAACACAGATACGCAGTATTTT. This sequence encodes CASSLVAGNTDTQYF. Full variable domain (missing parts from reference TRBV7-3 and TRBJ2-3): GAGVSQTPSNKVTEKGKYVELRCDPISGHTALYWYRQSLGQGPEFLIYFQGTGAADDSGLPNDRFFAVRPEGSVSTLKIQRTERGDSAVYLCASSLVAGNTDTQYFGPGTRLTVL.

The chain has TRBV19 and TRBJ1-3; unclear D gene. The ends were cut back, 4 bases at V and 2 bases at J, with 12 bases in the middle. The CDR3 has 15 residues. The germline gives CDR1 LNHDA, CDR2 SQIVND (reference sequence). CDR3 region: CASSSKELTGNTIYF. The DNA of the CDR3 is TGTGCCAGTAGTAGTAAGGAGCTGACTGGAAACACCATATATTTT.

This clone was found once. The gene calls are TRBV29-1 and TRBJ2-2; 13 nucleotides match TRBD2. CDR1 is SQVTM, CDR2 ANQGSEA, per germline. V was pared by 7 bases and J by 6 bases, with 8 bases of the junction left unmatched. This CDR3 is built from 15 residues. The CDR3 spells CSAKGLAGVAGELFF. The CDR3 DNA follows: TGCAGCGCAAAAGGACTAGCGGGAGTGGCCGGGGAGCTGTTTTTT.

The chain uses TRBV28 and TRBJ2-6; D perhaps matches TRBD2 (6 bases). This CDR3 spans 15 amino acids. V was cut by 3 bases and J by 1 base, with 7 bases left in between. In germline, CDR1 is MDHEN, CDR2 SYDVKM. The CDR3 DNA is TGTGCCAGCAGTTTTGCGGGGTCTGGGGCCAACGTCCTGACTTTC. Encoded protein: CASSFAGSGANVLTF.

The CDR3 loop is CASSLEVGRRGYTF. For the CDR3, the DNA is TGTGCCAGCAGCTTAGAAGTTGGGCGTCGTGGCTACACCTTC. V gene TRBV7-2 combines with J gene TRBJ1-2, with unresolved D. This CDR3 has 14 amino acids. CDR1 and CDR2 from the germline V gene are SGHTA and FQGNSA. With 1 base removed from V and 7 bases from J, the gap between germline ends came to 13 bases. Variable domain in full (rest from reference TRBV7-2 and TRBJ1-2): GAGVSQSPSNKVTEKGKDVELRCDPISGHTALYWYRQSLGQGLEFLIYFQGNSAPDKSGLPSDRFSAERTGGSVSTLTIQRTQQEDSAVYLCASSLEVGRRGYTFGSGTRLTVV.

The chain has TRBV7-9 and TRBJ2-3; no clear D. Germline V gene data show CDR1 as SEHNR and CDR2 as FQNEAQ (reference sequence). The CDR3 is made up of 11 amino acids. The V gene lost 5 bases and the J gene lost 6 bases, with 6 bases spanning the gap. CDR3 amino acids: CASSQTDTQYF. In nucleotides, the CDR3 is TGTGCCAGCAGCCAGACCGATACGCAGTATTTT.

The chain recombines TRBV19 with TRBJ1-1; D not certain. CDR3 length: 13 amino acids. Germline V gene lookup returns CDR1 LNHDA and CDR2 SQIVND (reference sequence). The V end lost 2 bases, the J end lost 1 base, and 5 bases lay between the germline ends. The CDR3 DNA is TGTGCCAGTAGTATAACTGAGAACACTGAAGCTTTCTTT. It codes for CASSITENTEAFF. Drawing the rest from reference TRBV19 and TRBJ1-1, the complete variable domain is DGGITQSPKYLFRKEGQNVTLSCEQNLNHDAMYWYRQDPGQGLRLIYYSQIVNDFQKGDIAEGYSVSREKKESFPLTVTSAQKNPTAFYLCASSITENTEAFFGQGTRLTVV.

This rearrangement joins TRBV23-1 to TRBJ2-1; D is uncertain. TRBV23-1 falls under the ORF class, with uncertain function. This CDR3 has 17 residues. Between the trimmed V and J ends, which lost 11 bases and 0 bases, there was a span of 23 bases. CDR3 sequence: CARLTPSIRTSYNEQFF. The CDR3, as DNA: TGCGCCCGATTAACCCCGTCGATTCGCACCTCCTACAATGAGCAGTTCTTC.